This TCR beta chain was captured by sequencing in a study of Ad26.COV2.S vaccination and SARS-CoV-2 variants. Study-level background: Intramuscularly, Ad26.COV2.S was given either once or twice, 56 days apart.

General study results and limits: Placebo recipients had lower spike-specific TCR breadth than vaccine recipients.

Some clones are missing from TCRdb's copy, which holds only in-frame ones; the method was immunoSEQ multiplex PCR. The sample includes hundreds of thousands of clones, roughly 90% of them seen just once. The CDR3 sequence is 16 residues long. V lost 2 bases and J 9 bases, leaving 20 bases between the germline ends. Germline CDR1 is SGHNT and CDR2 is YENEEA. Remarks on this clone: Antigen unknown.

Treatment here: roughly 19 received Ad26.COV2.S at low or high dose, single or two shots; roughly five received placebo; per-sample allocation not given. Following the first vaccine or placebo injection, samples were taken on day 63. The sample came from a Boston adult aged 18-55 years. The V and J genes are TRBV11-3 and TRBJ2-1; D gene unclear. The sequences come from peripheral blood, collected in a trial of Ad26.COV2.S vaccine versus placebo. This TCR came from a person between 18 and 65 years old who received the Ad26.COV2.S COVID-19 vaccine or a placebo. This CDR3 reads CASSLYPPGGASEQFF. The CDR3 DNA reads TGTGCCAGCAGCTTATATCCACCCGGCGGAGCGAGTGAGCAGTTCTTC.